The next 4 T cell receptor beta chains were all read from a single sample in a study of blood T cell repertoires in COVID-19. Here immunoSEQ multiplex PCR was the method, and the copy in TCRdb shows in-frame clones only, minus some. The sample has 200,000 to 300,000 clones, about 89% seen once. The specimen sequenced was PBMCs or T cells enriched from blood (not recorded which). The receptor set was obtained from a woman aged 18-29 years who had recovered from COVID-19.

The V and J genes are TRBV27 and TRBJ2-7; D is unresolved. The germline gives CDR1 MNHEY, CDR2 SMNVEV (reference sequence). Trimming cost V 6 bases and J 1 base, with 10 bases left between them. This CDR3 has 13 amino acids. The CDR3 loop reads CASSLLISYEQYF. The CDR3 nucleotides read TGTGCCAGCAGCCTACTAATATCCTACGAGCAGTACTTC.

This sequence joins TRBV4-1 and TRBJ1-4, with 8 bases lining up with TRBD1. The germline gives CDR1 MGHRA, CDR2 YSYEKL. After removal of 6 bases from V and 7 bases from J, the junction contained 7 bases not matched to a gene. The CDR3 sequence is 14 residues long. In DNA, the CDR3 is TGCGCCAGCAGTTACCGGGACAGGAGTGAAAAACTGTTTTTT. Translation gives CASSYRDRSEKLFF.

The chain combines TRBV9 with TRBJ2-1, with a tentative D call TRBD1 (6 bases). The CDR3 covers 15 residues. With 3 bases removed from V and 0 bases from J, the gap between germline ends came to 10 bases. Germline CDR1 reads SGDLS; CDR2 reads YYNGEE. Here the CDR3 DNA reads TGTGCCAGCAGCGAGGGGGTCCTCTCCTACAATGAGCAGTTCTTC. This translates into CASSEGVLSYNEQFF.

This clone is a singleton in its sample. The V and J genes are TRBV4-2 and TRBJ2-5; 7 bases are shared with TRBD2. The CDR3 has 16 residues. Trimming took 4 bases from V and 3 from J; bases not matched to a gene: 11. CDR1 is LGHNA, CDR2 YNFKEQ, per germline. The CDR3 is CASSPAGSGHKETQYF. CDR3 bases: TGTGCCAGCAGCCCCGCGGGTAGCGGGCACAAAGAGACCCAGTACTTC.